The 22 T cell receptor beta chains below all came from one sample that was sequenced in a study of blood T cell repertoires in COVID-19. Assay used: immunoSEQ multiplex PCR; TCRdb lists only in-frame clones, some missing. The table lists under 300,000 clones, about nine tenths of them singletons. The sequencing sample was made of peripheral blood. Receptors were obtained from a woman aged 40 to 55 who had recovered from COVID-19.

The rearrangement uses TRBV28 and TRBJ1-5, with unresolved D. V lost 1 base to trimming and J lost 1 base, with 8 bases between them. The CDR3 has 15 amino acids. Germline V gives CDR1 MDHEN, CDR2 SYDVKM. The CDR3 coding sequence is TGTGCCAGCAGTTTATTAGCCTTCAGCAATCAGCCCCAGCATTTT. Encoded protein: CASSLLAFSNQPQHF.

The rearrangement uses TRBV3-1 (or the pseudogene TRBV3-2) and TRBJ1-2; possibly TRBD1 for D (6 bases). The V gene's germline CDR1 is LGHDT and CDR2 YNNKEL (reference sequence). V lost 4 bases to trimming and J lost 2 bases, with 11 bases between them. The CDR3 has 14 amino acids. CDR3: CASSLSDRNYGYTF. The CDR3 bases are TGTGCCAGCAGCCTCTCCGACAGGAACTATGGCTACACCTTC.

The chain uses TRBV28 and TRBJ2-5; the match to TRBD1 covers 9 bases. CDR1 MDHEN and CDR2 SYDVKM come from the germline V gene. The length of the CDR3 is 14 residues. Trimming at V came to 6 bases and at J to 3 bases, leaving 5 bases not matched to a gene. The CDR3 DNA reads TGTGCCAGCAGGACAGGGGGATGGGAAGAGACCCAGTACTTC. It encodes CASRTGGWEETQYF.

V and J are TRBV7-2 and TRBJ2-1, with 13 positions matching TRBD2. The CDR3 consists of 16 residues. Trimming took 8 bases from V and 9 from J; bases not matched to a gene: 13. CDR1 is SGHTA, CDR2 FQGNSA, per germline. CDR3 sequence: CASGAGTSGISGEQFF. CDR3 in DNA: TGTGCCAGCGGCGCCGGGACTAGCGGGATCTCGGGTGAGCAGTTCTTC.

This sequence joins TRBV5-1 and TRBJ2-7; the match to TRBD1 covers 10 bases. Germline CDR1 reads SGHRS; CDR2 reads YFSETQ. The CDR3 has 14 amino acids. V shed 3 bases and J 2 bases; nucleotides not matched to a gene: 2. CDR3 sequence (DNA): TGCGCCAGCAGCTGGGACAGGGGTCCCTACGAGCAGTACTTC. Translated: CASSWDRGPYEQYF.

This clone has just a few counts. The chain is built from TRBV7-8 and TRBJ1-1; D not certain. This CDR3 region has 15 residues. V was trimmed by 5 bases and J by 8 bases, leaving 21 bases between them. CDR1 and CDR2 (germline): SGHVS, FQNEAQ. The CDR3 DNA reads as TGTGCCAGCAGCCCAGTCACGATCTCGAGCAGGGAAGCTTTCTTT. This codes for CASSPVTISSREAFF.

This chain connects TRBV14 to TRBJ2-3, with D possibly TRBD2 on 5 matching bases. Deletions cut 1 base from V and 0 bases from J, with 11 bases between. Germline V lookup: CDR1 SGHDN, CDR2 FVKESK. The CDR3 sequence is 16 residues long. CDR3 nucleotide sequence: TGTGCCAGCAGCCAAGTTAGCGATGGGAGCACAGATACGCAGTATTTT. It translates to CASSQVSDGSTDTQYF.

This chain uses TRBV30 with TRBJ1-1; 9 bases are a match to TRBD1. Germline V gives CDR1 GTSNPN, CDR2 SVGIG (reference sequence). The V gene end was trimmed by 8 bases and the J gene end by 7 bases; junction bases not matched to a gene: 11. CDR3 length: 13 residues. The CDR3, as DNA: TGTGCCGGATGTGTACAGGGGGCCGGTGAAGCTTTCTTT. Translating gives CAGCVQGAGEAFF.

Only a few counts were recorded for this clone. The V and J genes are TRBV5-1 and TRBJ2-2, with D tentatively TRBD2 (6 bases). The germline gives CDR1 SGHRS, CDR2 YFSETQ. The CDR3 is 14 residues long. V lost 1 base to trimming and J lost 3 bases, with 7 bases between them. Here the CDR3 DNA reads TGCGCCAGCAGCTTGTGGGGGGACACCGGGGAGCTGTTTTTT. This gives the protein CASSLWGDTGELFF.

The V call is TRBV6-5, the J call TRBJ1-2, with D unclear. V was shortened by 6 bases and J by 8 bases, with 16 bases between the two germline ends. Germline loops: CDR1 MNHEY, CDR2 SVGAGI. CDR3 length equals 13 residues. This CDR3 reads CASRPNSRVGYTF. In DNA form, the CDR3 reads TGTGCCAGCAGGCCTAATTCACGGGTCGGCTACACCTTC.

The chain recombines TRBV10-3 with TRBJ2-1; no firm D call. V lost 0 bases and J 4 bases, leaving 13 bases between the germline ends. Germline CDR1 reads ENHRY; CDR2 reads SYGVKD. The CDR3 runs to 16 residues. In DNA form, the CDR3 reads TGTGCCATCAGTGAGTCGGTTGGAGCCCCGTACAATGAGCAGTTCTTC. It codes for CAISESVGAPYNEQFF.

The chain joins TRBV5-1 to TRBJ2-2; no clear D gene. The CDR3 covers 12 residues. Trimming took 5 bases from V and 6 from J, leaving 8 bases between them. Germline values: CDR1 SGHRS, CDR2 YFSETQ. The CDR3: CASRGAAGELFF. In DNA, the CDR3 is TGCGCCAGCAGAGGCGCGGCCGGGGAGCTGTTTTTT.

V usage is TRBV21-1 and J usage is TRBJ2-7; TRBD1 reflects the table's D call only, with no check against the DNA. TRBV21-1 corresponds to a pseudogene. This CDR3 spans 15 amino acids. In nucleotides, the CDR3 is TGTGCCAGAAAAGACCTAGCGGACAGGGCACTCGAGCAGTACTTC. It is translated as CARKDLADRALEQYF.

The chain combines TRBV5-1 with TRBJ2-7, with D tentatively TRBD2 (5 bases). V was clipped by 6 bases and J by 1 base, with 14 bases between them. The CDR3 has 14 residues. Germline CDR1 and CDR2: SGHRS and YFSETQ. CDR3 DNA sequence: TGCGCCAGCAAAAGGCTCGGGGATTCCTACGAGCAGTACTTC. Amino acids: CASKRLGDSYEQYF.

This chain joins TRBV5-4 and TRBJ2-5, with 8 positions matching TRBD1. The germline CDR1 and CDR2 sequences are SGHNT and YYREEE (reference sequence). The V segment lost 4 bases and the J segment 3 bases; nucleotides outside the gene matches: 2. The CDR3 covers 13 residues. The CDR3 nucleotides read TGTGCCAGCAGCGCACAGGGGGAAGAGACCCAGTACTTC. Translation gives CASSAQGEETQYF.

This chain uses TRBV5-8 with TRBJ2-7, with a possible D match to TRBD2 (5 bases). Trimming cost V 4 bases and J 0 bases, with 14 bases left between them. This CDR3 has 15 amino acids. CDR1 and CDR2 (germline): SGHTS, YDEGEE. The CDR3 protein is CASSPWPGSSYEQYF. The CDR3 DNA reads as TGTGCCAGCAGCCCTTGGCCGGGGAGCTCCTACGAGCAGTACTTC.

The chain joins TRBV27 to TRBJ2-6; 11 nucleotides agree with TRBD2. The V and J ends lost 5 bases and 0 bases, in that order; junction bases with no gene match: 9. CDR1 is MNHEY, CDR2 SMNVEV, per germline (reference sequence). The CDR3 sequence is 19 residues long. This CDR3 reads CASSREGLAAVSGANVLTF. CDR3 coding DNA: TGTGCCAGCAGTAGAGAGGGACTAGCGGCAGTCTCTGGGGCCAACGTCCTGACTTTC.

As regards this clone: Different DNA sequences within this sample yield the same CDR3. For the CDR3, the DNA is TGTGCCAGCTCACCAGGGACTAGTCAAGAGACCCAGTACTTC. The encoded protein is CASSPGTSQETQYF. The chain links TRBV18 to TRBJ2-5; 8 bases line up with TRBD2. CDR1 and CDR2 (germline): KGHSH, LQKENI. J gave up 2 bases and V 2 bases, and 1 base lay outside the gene matches. This CDR3 contains 14 residues.

The count of this clone is one. The gene calls are TRBV19 and TRBJ1-5, with D possibly being TRBD1 (5 bases). Trimming left V 4 bases short and J 2 bases short, with 12 bases between. Germline V gives CDR1 LNHDA, CDR2 SQIVND (reference sequence). The length of the CDR3 is 15 residues. CDR3 sequence reads: CASSKAWGGNQPQHF. DNA of the CDR3: TGTGCCAGTAGTAAGGCTTGGGGGGGCAATCAGCCCCAGCATTTT.

The gene calls are TRBV28 and TRBJ1-3; D possibly corresponds to TRBD1 (6 bases). Germline lookup yields CDR1 MDHEN and CDR2 SYDVKM. The CDR3 sequence is 17 residues long. Trimming pared 1 base from V and 3 bases from J, leaving 16 bases between. This CDR3 is CASSLYGGGAFGNTIYF. CDR3 nucleotide sequence: TGTGCCAGCAGTTTATACGGAGGGGGGGCTTTTGGAAACACCATATATTTT.

The chain combines TRBV10-3 with TRBJ2-1; 15 bases align to TRBD2. With V trimmed by 4 bases and J by 4 bases, 11 bases remained unmatched. The CDR3 covers 19 residues. Per germline, CDR1 ENHRY and CDR2 SYGVKD. The CDR3 loop is CAISGGGLAGGVSYNEQFF. CDR3 DNA: TGTGCCATCAGTGGAGGGGGACTAGCGGGAGGAGTGAGTTACAATGAGCAGTTCTTC.

The chain uses TRBV12-5 and TRBJ1-4; 7 bases line up with TRBD1. The V segment lost 0 bases and the J segment 5 bases; nucleotides outside the gene matches: 3. The length of the CDR3 is 15 residues. CDR1 LGHNT and CDR2 FRNRAP come from the germline V gene. The CDR3 region has the DNA TGTGCTAGTGGTTTGGTGAACAGGGGAAATGAAAAACTGTTTTTT. Protein sequence: CASGLVNRGNEKLFF.